The 30 T cell receptor beta chains presented below share a single source sample, sequenced in a study of blood T cells in healthy people across ages. A second roughly 6 to 12 cycle PCR used barcoded and J-beta primers. TCRdb analysed the 5' RACE reads with MiXCR anew, one entry per CDR3 protein. This sample has 650,000 to 700,000 distinct CDR3 sequences, with roughly 32% found just once. Sequences were obtained from blood. These receptors all come from a woman aged 80 or over in good health.

The V and J genes are TRBV28 and TRBJ1-1; 7 bases agree with TRBD1. V lost 2 bases, J lost 4 bases, and 4 bases stayed unmatched. In germline, CDR1 is MDHEN, CDR2 SYDVKM. CDR3 length: 14 amino acids. The CDR3 nucleotides are TGTGCCAGCAGTTTAGGACAGGCGGCCACTGAAGCTTTCTTT. This translates into CASSLGQAATEAFF. The entire variable domain, with the rest obtained from reference TRBV28 and TRBJ1-1, is as follows: DVKVTQSSRYLVKRTGEKVFLECVQDMDHENMFWYRQDPGLGLRLIYFSYDVKMKEKGDIPEGYSVSREKKERFSLILESASTNQTSMYLCASSLGQAATEAFFGQGTRLTVV.

Concerning this clonotype itself: This clone may be a read error of a much larger clone one base away. The V gene is TRBV24-1, the J gene TRBJ2-5, with unresolved D. Germline CDR1 and CDR2: KGHDR and SFDVKD. This CDR3 contains 13 residues. The V end was cut by 7 bases, the J end by 11 bases, with 19 bases between. CDR3 coding DNA: TGTGCCACCAGAGGGTCGCCGGGCAATGAGCAGTACTTC. This sequence encodes CATRGSPGNEQYF.

In this sample, this clonotype turned up a few times. The rearrangement links TRBV14 to TRBJ1-1; D is perhaps TRBD1 (5 bases). V was shortened by 1 base and J by 12 bases, with 12 bases between the two germline ends. The CDR3 contains 12 residues. Germline V gives CDR1 SGHDN, CDR2 FVKESK. CDR3 DNA: TGTGCCAGCAGCCAAGGGACATCTATAACTTTCTTT. As protein: CASSQGTSITFF.

Turning to this clonotype: This clone may be a read error of a much larger clone one base away. The chain links TRBV9 to TRBJ2-7; D might be TRBD1 (5 bases). This CDR3 contains 16 residues. Germline values: CDR1 SGDLS, CDR2 YYNGEE. V dropped 0 bases and J dropped 7 bases, with 20 bases sitting between them. In nucleotides, the CDR3 is TGTGCCAGCAGCGTAGGGGGTGACAGTACCTACAATGAGCAGTACTTC. Translating gives CASSVGGDSTYNEQYF. Using reference TRBV9 and TRBJ2-7 for the parts outside the CDR3, the full variable domain is DSGVTQTPKHLITATGQRVTLRCSPRSGDLSVYWYQQSLDQGLQFLIQYYNGEERAKGNILERFSAQQFPDLHSELNLSSLELGDSALYFCASSVGGDSTYNEQYFGPGTRLTVT.

This clonotype was observed a handful of times. This sequence may be a read error, since a much larger clone differs from it by one base. The chain is built from TRBV27 and TRBJ2-3; 8 nucleotides match TRBD2. The germline V gene has CDR1 MNHEY and CDR2 SMNVEV (reference sequence). The CDR3 has 15 residues. As DNA, the CDR3 is TGTGCCAGCAGCCCGAGCGGGGGTCCCACAGATGCGCAGTATTTT. It translates to CASSPSGGPTDAQYF.

There are many counts of this clonotype. The chain couples TRBV5-4 to TRBJ2-3, with D maybe TRBD1 (7 bases). Looked up from germline, CDR1 is SGHNT and CDR2 is YYREEE (reference sequence). The CDR3 contains 15 residues. Trimming removed 0 bases at V and 2 bases at J, with 10 bases between. In nucleotides, the CDR3 is TGTGCCAGCAGCTTGGGACAGGGACTCACAGATACGCAGTATTTT. Its translation: CASSLGQGLTDTQYF.

This clonotype was recorded many times. The rearrangement links TRBV5-1 to TRBJ1-2, with TRBD1 matching 7 bases. Germline CDR1 and CDR2: SGHRS and YFSETQ. V shed 4 bases, J shed 4 bases, and the junction held 7 bases outside the gene matches. The CDR3 has 14 residues. This CDR3 is CASSPDRVRYGYTF. In DNA, the CDR3 is TGCGCCAGCAGCCCTGACAGGGTCCGCTATGGCTACACCTTC.

This clonotype was seen a single time. The junction shows a germline mismatch at one end, possibly a read error. J is TRBJ1-2 and V is TRBV24-1, with D hard to call. The CDR3 totals 17 residues. The V gene's germline CDR1 is KGHDR and CDR2 SFDVKD. The CDR3 here is CATSDRNDGGFNCGYTF. CDR3 nucleotide sequence: TGTGCCACCAGTGACCGTAACGACGGAGGTTTTAACTGTGGCTACACCTTC.

This clonotype came up a few times. CDR3: CASSYSSAGPTSSYEQYF. The CDR3 DNA is TGTGCCAGCAGTTATTCGTCCGCGGGCCCTACATCTAGCTACGAGCAGTACTTC. This chain joins TRBV6-5 and TRBJ2-7, with D perhaps TRBD2 (5 bases). Trimming took off 3 bases at V and 3 bases at J, with 24 bases between the two ends. CDR3 size: 18 residues. Germline V gene data show CDR1 as MNHEY and CDR2 as SVGAGI.

Notes on this clonotype: A read error is possible here, since a much larger clone lies one base away. This sequence joins TRBV6-5 and TRBJ2-1; TRBD2 is a possible D gene (5 bases). The length of the CDR3 is 15 residues. Germline V gene data show CDR1 as MNHEY and CDR2 as SVGAGI. Trimming pared 2 bases from V and 9 bases from J, leaving 17 bases between. The CDR3 sequence is CASSYGPEEGAEQFF. The CDR3 bases are TGTGCCAGCAGTTACGGACCAGAAGAGGGCGCTGAGCAGTTCTTC.

This clonotype was seen a handful of times. As DNA, the CDR3 is TGTGCCAGCAGCTTAGTCGGACAGGGAGGCACTGAAGCTTTCTTT. Translation gives CASSLVGQGGTEAFF. The chain combines TRBV7-3 with TRBJ1-1, with 8 bases lining up with TRBD1. This CDR3 spans 15 amino acids. Germline CDR1 reads SGHTA; CDR2 reads FQGTGA. J lost 4 bases, V lost 2 bases, and 6 bases had no gene match.

This clonotype was seen many times. The V call is TRBV7-8, the J call TRBJ1-5; tentatively, D is TRBD1 (6 bases). The CDR3 consists of 16 residues. Trimming removed 3 bases from V and 7 bases from J, with 19 bases in between. CDR1 SGHVS and CDR2 FQNEAQ come from the germline V gene. CDR3 coding DNA: TGTGCCAGCAGCTTCACCGGAGGGGGATTAATCCAGCCCCAGCATTTT. As protein: CASSFTGGGLIQPQHF.

This clonotype was found a few times. The CDR3 nucleotides are TGTGCCACCGCCCCGTCGAACTATGGCTACACCTTC. It specifies CATAPSNYGYTF. The V call is TRBV10-3, the J call TRBJ1-2; D remains unclear. The germline CDR1 and CDR2 sequences are ENHRY and SYGVKD. The V end was cut by 10 bases, the J end by 2 bases, with 11 bases between. The CDR3 totals 12 residues.

This clonotype came up many times. This sequence joins TRBV6-2 or TRBV6-3 and TRBJ1-5; a weak D match, TRBD1 (6 bases). Between the trimmed V and J ends, which lost 5 bases and 3 bases, there was a span of 8 bases. CDR1 MNHEY and CDR2 SVGEGT come from the germline V gene. The CDR3 consists of 13 residues. The CDR3: CASSTGNNQPQHF. The CDR3 DNA reads TGTGCCAGCAGTACAGGGAACAATCAGCCCCAGCATTTT.

A few counts support this clonotype. This chain joins TRBV7-2 and TRBJ1-1; perhaps TRBD1 as D (6 bases). The length of the CDR3 is 14 residues. The V gene's germline CDR1 is SGHTA and CDR2 FQGNSA. Trimming took 4 bases from V and 1 from J, leaving 10 bases between them. The CDR3 DNA reads TGTGCCAGCAGCTATGGGACAAGGAACACTGAAGCTTTCTTT. This encodes CASSYGTRNTEAFF.

The chain links TRBV28 to TRBJ1-2, with a tentative D call TRBD1 (5 bases). The V end lost 4 bases, the J end lost 8 bases, and 8 bases lay between the germline ends. This CDR3 is 11 amino acids long. Looked up from germline, CDR1 is MDHEN and CDR2 is SYDVKM. The CDR3 bases are TGTGCCAGCAGTTCCAGGGAGGGCTACACCTTC. Translation: CASSSREGYTF.

This chain connects TRBV7-9 to TRBJ2-4; unclear D gene. The DNA end lines up better with TRBJ2-5; the J call may be wrong. The CDR3 runs to 16 residues. CDR1 and CDR2 from the germline V gene are SEHNR and FQNEAQ (reference sequence). The CDR3 nucleotides are TGTGCCAGCAGATCCGGACGGAGCACTCGACAAGAGACCCAGTACTTC. Amino acid sequence: CASRSGRSTRQETQYF.

This clonotype turned up a few times. A much larger clonotype is one base distant, so this may be a read error. The rearrangement uses TRBV7-3 and TRBJ2-3; weak D call: TRBD2 (6 bases). Germline V gives CDR1 SGHTA, CDR2 FQGTGA. CDR3 size: 16 residues. The CDR3 here is CANSRRGGAPPDTQYF. CDR3 DNA: TGTGCCAACAGCCGGCGGGGCGGGGCCCCCCCAGATACGCAGTATTTT.

The V gene is TRBV3-1, the J gene TRBJ2-3; 8 bases match TRBD1. The germline V gene has CDR1 LGHDT and CDR2 YNNKEL (reference sequence). V trimming: 3 bases; J trimming: 7 bases; junction bases outside the gene matches: 6. This CDR3 is built from 14 residues. In DNA form, the CDR3 reads TGTGCCAGCAGCCACCCGGACAGGGACTATACGCAGTATTTT. This translates into CASSHPDRDYTQYF.

This sequence joins TRBV30 and TRBJ1-5; D call uncertain. Trimming left V 1 base short and J 5 bases short, with 9 bases between. Germline CDR1 reads GTSNPN; CDR2 reads SVGIG (reference sequence). The length of the CDR3 is 13 residues. DNA for the CDR3: TGTGCCTGGAGTGAGTCAGTCGATCAGCCCCAGCATTTT. Translated: CAWSESVDQPQHF. Full variable domain (rest looked up from reference TRBV30 and TRBJ1-5): SQTIHQWPATLVQPVGSPLSLECTVEGTSNPNLYWYRQAAGRGLQLLFYSVGIGQISSEVPQNLSASRPQDRQFILSSKKLLLSDSGFYLCAWSESVDQPQHFGDGTRLSIL.

The rearrangement uses TRBV18 and TRBJ2-2, with 8 bases fitting TRBD1. CDR3 size: 15 residues. V gave up 3 bases and J gave up 4 bases; unmatched junction bases: 4. Germline CDR1 and CDR2: KGHSH and LQKENI. As DNA, the CDR3 is TGTGCCAGCTCACCGACAGGGGCCCTCACCGGGGAGCTGTTTTTT. This gives the protein CASSPTGALTGELFF.

This chain uses TRBV5-1 with TRBJ2-5, with 10 bases lining up with TRBD2. Germline-derived CDR1 and CDR2 are SGHRS and YFSETQ. This CDR3 has 14 residues. V shed 6 bases, J shed 1 base, and the junction held 3 bases outside the gene matches. CDR3 sequence reads: CASTSGGGQETQYF. The CDR3 DNA sequence: TGCGCCAGCACCAGCGGGGGGGGCCAAGAGACCCAGTACTTC.

This clonotype turned up a few times. The chain recombines TRBV10-3 with TRBJ2-3, with D possibly TRBD2 on 6 matching bases. Germline loops: CDR1 ENHRY, CDR2 SYGVKD. Trimming shortened V by 2 bases and J by 5 bases, and 11 bases separated the two germline ends. This CDR3 spans 14 amino acids. The CDR3 here is CAISEGLRGDTQYF. CDR3 in DNA: TGTGCCATCAGTGAGGGACTACGCGGAGATACGCAGTATTTT.

Regarding this clonotype: This may arise from a read error, as a much more abundant clone is one base away. The J gene is TRBJ2-4, the V gene TRBV19; D unresolved. From germline, CDR1 is LNHDA and CDR2 SQIVND (reference sequence). CDR3 length equals 15 residues. As DNA, the CDR3 is TGTGCCGGTAGTCCTCAGATCCTAGCCAAAAACATTCAGTACTTC. This gives the protein CAGSPQILAKNIQYF.

This chain uses TRBV30 with TRBJ2-5; 11 bases fit TRBD2. CDR1 is GTSNPN and CDR2 is SVGIG in the germline V gene (reference sequence). CDR3 length: 13 amino acids. V lost 3 bases to trimming and J lost 5 bases; unmatched junction nucleotides: 2. As DNA, the CDR3 is TGTGCCTGGAGGAGGACTAGCGGGGAGACCCAGTACTTC. Translated: CAWRRTSGETQYF.

This clonotype was observed many times. This chain joins TRBV5-1 and TRBJ2-1; 9 bases are a match to TRBD2. This CDR3 is 15 amino acids long. Germline values: CDR1 SGHRS, CDR2 YFSETQ. J was trimmed by 4 bases and V by 1 base; bases with no gene match: 3. DNA for the CDR3: TGCGCCAGCAGCTTGCCAGCGGGGGGTTACAATGAGCAGTTCTTC. Its translation is CASSLPAGGYNEQFF.

This clonotype came up many times. The genes are TRBV7-8 and TRBJ2-1; D may be TRBD1 or TRBD2 (6 bases each). The CDR3 sequence is 16 residues long. Germline CDR1 reads SGHVS; CDR2 reads FQNEAQ. The V and J ends lost 6 bases and 7 bases respectively, with 22 bases between them. The CDR3 loop is CASSLRGAPLGNEQFF. CDR3 DNA: TGTGCCAGCAGTCTTAGGGGGGCACCCCTCGGGAATGAGCAGTTCTTC. The variable domain in full, completed from reference TRBV7-8 and TRBJ2-1, reads GAGVSQSPRYKVAKRGQDVALRCDPISGHVSLFWYQQALGQGPEFLTYFQNEAQLDKSGLPSDRFFAERPEGSVSTLKIQRTQQEDSAVYLCASSLRGAPLGNEQFFGPGTRLTVL.

This clonotype appeared many times. V gene TRBV12-3 or TRBV12-4 combines with J gene TRBJ2-1; 8 nucleotides agree with TRBD2. V was clipped by 6 bases and J by 6 bases; unmatched bases: 7. The CDR3 is 14 residues long. The chain's CDR3 is CASRKSGGTNEQFF. As DNA, the CDR3 is TGTGCCAGCAGGAAGAGCGGGGGAACCAATGAGCAGTTCTTC.

This clonotype came up a few times. A read error may explain this, as a much larger clone is one base away. V is TRBV12-3 or TRBV12-4 and J is TRBJ2-1; D uncertain. The CDR3 spans 18 residues. The CDR3 sequence: CAGSFWSRLRSSYNEQFF. DNA for the CDR3: TGTGCCGGCAGTTTTTGGTCCCGGCTGCGAAGCTCCTACAATGAGCAGTTCTTC.

This clonotype was recorded at least ten times. The chain links TRBV27 to TRBJ1-2; 8 bases fit TRBD1. The CDR3 sequence is 17 residues long. J was trimmed by 0 bases and V by 6 bases; bases with no gene match: 12. The germline V gene encodes CDR1 MNHEY and CDR2 SMNVEV (reference sequence). CDR3 loop: CASRENRGTLSNYGYTF. In DNA, the CDR3 is TGTGCCAGCAGGGAAAACAGGGGGACCCTATCTAACTATGGCTACACCTTC.